The 13 T cell receptor beta chains in this list originate from one sample, sequenced in a study of T-cell memory formation after mild COVID-19. TCRdb passed the 5' RACE reads through MiXCR, listing each CDR3 protein once. The sample includes tens of thousands of distinct CDR3 sequences, about 21% of them seen just once. The specimen was PBMCs or a T cell subset sorted from them (not recorded which). Receptor source: an adult who had mild COVID-19 (a few samples of this study predate the infection). Cell type and time point are not known.

V usage is TRBV5-5 and J usage is TRBJ2-5; no clear D gene. This CDR3 comprises 15 residues. Trimming removed 4 bases from V and 5 bases from J, with 18 bases in between. Germline V CDR1 and CDR2: SGHKS, YYEKEE (reference sequence). CDR3 residues: CASSTHSVGWETQYF. CDR3 sequence (DNA): TGTGCCAGCAGCACACACTCGGTTGGGTGGGAGACCCAGTACTTC.

This clonotype was found many times. The chain joins TRBV4-2 to TRBJ1-4, with D possibly matching TRBD1 (5 bases). The germline gives CDR1 LGHNA, CDR2 YNFKEQ. V lost 3 bases, J lost 6 bases, and 17 bases lay in between. This CDR3 contains 16 residues. DNA of the CDR3: TGTGCCAGCAGCCATACCGGGACCCAAAGCGATGAAAAACTGTTTTTT. Its translation: CASSHTGTQSDEKLFF.

The J gene is TRBJ2-7, the V gene TRBV7-9; TRBD1 matches 7 bases. Germline V CDR1 and CDR2: SEHNR, FQNEAQ (reference sequence). The CDR3 totals 13 residues. V was clipped by 5 bases and J by 3 bases; unmatched bases: 4. For the CDR3, the DNA is TGTGCCAGCAGCCCGGGACAGCTCTACGAGCAGTACTTC. Its protein is CASSPGQLYEQYF.

This clonotype was seen at least ten times. The V call is TRBV6-2 or TRBV6-3, the J call TRBJ2-7; 8 bases map to TRBD1. J lost 5 bases, V lost 2 bases, and 8 bases had no gene match. This CDR3 comprises 15 residues. Germline V gene lookup returns CDR1 MNHEY and CDR2 SVGEGT. CDR3 in amino acids: CASSYQGQGINEQYF. The DNA for the CDR3 is TGTGCCAGCAGTTACCAAGGACAGGGTATCAACGAGCAGTACTTC.

This clonotype has a count of ten or more. The chain couples TRBV2 to TRBJ2-7; 7 bases agree with TRBD2. The CDR3 spans 14 residues. The germline V gene encodes CDR1 SNHLY and CDR2 FYNNEI. With V trimmed by 8 bases and J by 0 bases, 7 bases remained unmatched. The CDR3 nucleotides read TGTGCCAGCGGAGCGGGGTCTAGCTCCTACGAGCAGTACTTC. Its protein product is CASGAGSSSYEQYF.

This clonotype came up many times. V and J are TRBV9 and TRBJ2-3, with D tentatively TRBD1 or TRBD2 (5 bases each). The CDR3 covers 13 residues. Germline CDR1 is SGDLS and CDR2 is YYNGEE. V dropped 1 base and J dropped 5 bases, with 8 bases sitting between them. This CDR3 reads CASSVSGGDTQYF. The CDR3 DNA reads TGTGCCAGCAGCGTATCTGGGGGAGATACGCAGTATTTT. Looking up the rest from reference TRBV9 and TRBJ2-3 gives the full variable domain: DSGVTQTPKHLITATGQRVTLRCSPRSGDLSVYWYQQSLDQGLQFLIQYYNGEERAKGNILERFSAQQFPDLHSELNLSSLELGDSALYFCASSVSGGDTQYFGPGTRLTVL.

The chain links TRBV5-1 to TRBJ1-5; tentatively, D is TRBD1 (5 bases). The CDR3 is made up of 14 amino acids. V dropped 4 bases and J dropped 3 bases, with 11 bases sitting between them. CDR1 and CDR2 (germline): SGHRS, YFSETQ. The CDR3 DNA reads TGCGCCAGCAGCCCGGGGGTAAACAATCAGCCCCAGCATTTT. It encodes CASSPGVNNQPQHF.

The chain uses TRBV29-1 and TRBJ2-3; 11 bases fit TRBD1. Looked up from germline, CDR1 is SQVTM and CDR2 is ANQGSEA. Germline trimming cut 3 bases from V and 3 bases from J; bases unmatched to any gene: 2. The CDR3 is 14 amino acids. CDR3: CSVEGDRGTDTQYF. The CDR3, as DNA: TGCAGCGTTGAGGGGGACAGGGGGACAGATACGCAGTATTTT.

At least ten counts were recorded for this clonotype. The chain employs TRBV29-1 and TRBJ2-5; D perhaps matches TRBD1 (5 bases). The V and J ends lost 8 bases and 4 bases respectively, with 14 bases between them. This CDR3 is built from 12 residues. Germline V lookup: CDR1 SQVTM, CDR2 ANQGSEA. CDR3 in DNA: TGCAGCTCCGATGGAAGGGGAGAGACCCAGTACTTC. Amino acids: CSSDGRGETQYF. The complete variable domain, with remaining parts taken from reference TRBV29-1 and TRBJ2-5, reads SAVISQKPSRDICQRGTSLTIQCQVDSQVTMMFWYRQQPGQSLTLIATANQGSEATYESGFVIDKFPISRPNLTFSTLTVSNMSPEDSSIYLCSSDGRGETQYFGPGTRLLVL.

This clonotype was seen repeatedly, ten times or more. The gene calls are TRBV6-5 and TRBJ1-6; a possible D gene is TRBD1 (5 bases). This CDR3 comprises 15 residues. The V end was cut by 3 bases, the J end by 7 bases, with 13 bases between. Germline V CDR1 and CDR2: MNHEY, SVGAGI. CDR3 DNA sequence: TGTGCCAGCAGTTATGGAGGGGCGAAGAATTCACCCCTCCACTTT. Translated: CASSYGGAKNSPLHF.

The chain links TRBV7-9 to TRBJ2-2; D may be TRBD2 (7 bases). Per the germline V gene, CDR1 is SEHNR and CDR2 is FQNEAQ (reference sequence). The CDR3 loop spans 15 amino acids. V gave up 6 bases and J gave up 4 bases, with 15 bases separating them. The CDR3 loop reads CASRTLGGPTGELFF. The CDR3 bases are TGTGCCAGCAGAACGCTCGGGGGGCCCACCGGGGAGCTGTTTTTT.

This clonotype was detected ten times or more. V gene TRBV3-1 combines with J gene TRBJ1-6, with 8 bases matching TRBD1. Trimming cost V 3 bases and J 3 bases; bases outside gene matches: 4. Germline CDR1 is LGHDT and CDR2 is YNNKEL (reference sequence). This CDR3 has 16 amino acids. CDR3: CASSQGTGIYNSPLHF. In nucleotides, the CDR3 is TGTGCCAGCAGCCAGGGGACAGGAATCTATAATTCACCCCTCCACTTT.

This clonotype was found many times. V is TRBV7-2 and J is TRBJ2-4; the D gene is possibly TRBD1 (5 bases). The CDR3 consists of 14 residues. Per germline, CDR1 SGHTA and CDR2 FQGNSA. The ends were cut back, 4 bases at V and 7 bases at J, with 14 bases in the middle. The CDR3 DNA reads as TGTGCCAGCAGCTCAGGGATTCTGGGCAACATTCAGTACTTC. Translation gives CASSSGILGNIQYF.